This TCR beta chain was profiled in a study of blood T cells in healthy people across ages. The authors ran a second PCR of about 6 to 12 cycles using a sample-barcoded 5' primer and a J-beta primer mix. Unique molecular identifiers of 12 random nucleotides labeled each cDNA. TCRdb reanalysed the 5' RACE reads using MiXCR and keeps one entry per CDR3 protein. In the table there are hundreds of thousands of distinct CDR3 sequences, about 42% of which are singletons. The sequence derives from a man between 60 and 70 years old in good health. Source material: blood.

The CDR3 is CASSPTTSYEQYF. The CDR3 DNA reads TGTGCCAGCAGCCCCACAACATCTTACGAGCAGTACTTC. The chain couples TRBV14 to TRBJ2-5; D call uncertain. The DNA end lines up better with TRBJ2-7; the J call may be wrong. The CDR3 spans 13 residues. The V gene's germline CDR1 is SGHDN and CDR2 FVKESK.